The clone carrying this T cell receptor beta chain came up a few times. Antigen unknown. Treatment of any kind had been given to no patient before thyroid surgery. Trimming removed 2 bases at V and 3 bases at J, with 17 bases between. The CDR3 runs to 16 residues. CDR1 and CDR2 (germline): MNHNS, SASEGT. These data originate in a study of metastatic and nonmetastatic thyroid tumors. Study context: The study looked at repertoires side by side in blood and in tumor or nodule tissue from malignant and benign thyroid patients.

Authors' processing steps: For papillary thyroid cancer, a distant-metastasis classifier was constructed from CDR3 differences observed across clinicopathological groups. TCRdb ran MiXCR on the PCR reads. The V and J calls and clone size come from TCRdb's table, not from the authors' own analysis. The table has approximately 40,000 clones, roughly an eighth seen once. Study-wide points: Within blood and tumor, benign nodules reportedly had significantly lower TCR beta diversity than malignant thyroid tumors did.

The sequencing sample was made of blood. V gene TRBV6-1 combines with J gene TRBJ2-7, with D maybe TRBD1 (6 bases). The sequence was collected from a female donor with papillary thyroid cancer or a benign thyroid nodule (not recorded which). Some clones in this sample may be carry-over from other donors' samples. The CDR3 bases are TGTGCCAGCAGTGAATCCGGGACATGGTCCTACTACGAGCAGTACTTC. Translated: CASSESGTWSYYEQYF.